The 11 T cell receptor beta chains presented below share a single source sample, sequenced in a study of cytotoxic CD8 clonotypes in ibrutinib-treated CLL. Clones were sequenced by immunoSEQ multiplex PCR, and TCRdb holds only the in-frame ones, with some missing. The sample contains about 140,000 clones, more than 75% of which appear only once. Sequencing was performed on PBMCs, taken after 36 months of ibrutinib treatment. These receptors all stem from a human donor with chronic lymphocytic leukemia.

The chain employs TRBV6-1 and TRBJ1-3, with 8 bases that match TRBD1. The junction had 4 bases not matched to a gene; V was cut back by 6 bases and J by 9 bases. This CDR3 region has 12 residues. Looked up from germline, CDR1 is MNHNS and CDR2 is SASEGT. The CDR3: CASRDRDRTIYF. For the CDR3, the DNA is TGTGCCAGCAGGGACAGGGACCGCACCATATATTTT.

The rearrangement links TRBV5-6 to TRBJ1-6; D gene uncertain. This CDR3 is 15 amino acids long. The V gene lost 6 bases and the J gene lost 4 bases, with 14 bases spanning the gap. Germline CDR1 and CDR2: SGHDT and YYEEEE. The CDR3 sequence is CASTENPPYNSPLHF. CDR3 nucleotides: TGTGCCAGCACCGAAAACCCTCCTTATAATTCACCCCTCCACTTT. The complete variable domain, with remaining parts taken from reference TRBV5-6 and TRBJ1-6, reads DAGVTQSPTHLIKTRGQQVTLRCSPKSGHDTVSWYQQALGQGPQFIFQYYEEEERQRGNFPDRFSGHQFPNYSSELNVNALLLGDSALYLCASTENPPYNSPLHFGNGTRLTVT.

The gene calls are TRBV9 and TRBJ2-2, with TRBD1 matching 8 bases. V dropped 4 bases and J dropped 4; count of bases not matched to a gene: 6. Per germline, CDR1 SGDLS and CDR2 YYNGEE. The CDR3 extends over 15 amino acids. The CDR3 DNA sequence: TGTGCCAGCAGCCTGGGACAGGTGGGCACCGGGGAGCTGTTTTTT. This codes for CASSLGQVGTGELFF.

This clone was detected only a few times. CDR3 nucleotide sequence: TGTGCCAGCAGTTCCGGGACAGGAGGTTTGTCCTATAATTCACCCCTCCACTTT. Protein: CASSSGTGGLSYNSPLHF. The V gene is TRBV28, the J gene TRBJ1-6; 8 bases line up with TRBD1. V lost 4 bases, J lost 1 base, and 9 bases stayed unmatched. Per germline, CDR1 MDHEN and CDR2 SYDVKM. CDR3 size: 18 residues.

The V call is TRBV27, the J call TRBJ1-5; D is possibly TRBD1 (6 bases). The CDR3 extends over 12 amino acids. Germline assignment: CDR1 MNHEY and CDR2 SMNVEV (reference sequence). Trimming shortened V by 11 bases and J by 3 bases, and 11 bases separated the two germline ends. CDR3: CASGGHNQPQHF. The CDR3 nucleotides read TGTGCCTCTGGGGGCCACAATCAGCCCCAGCATTTT.

The chain links TRBV18 to TRBJ1-1; D is undetermined. CDR1 is KGHSH, CDR2 LQKENI, per germline. The V end was cut by 3 bases, the J end by 1 base, with 6 bases between. CDR3 length equals 13 residues. The chain's CDR3 is CASSPMGNTEAFF. CDR3 nucleotides: TGTGCCAGCTCACCTATGGGGAACACTGAAGCTTTCTTT.

The rearrangement uses TRBV27 and TRBJ1-6, with D unresolved. This CDR3 spans 15 amino acids. CDR1 and CDR2 from the germline V gene are MNHEY and SMNVEV (reference sequence). V was shortened by 4 bases and J by 6 bases, with 13 bases between the two germline ends. The CDR3 DNA is TGTGCCAGCAGTTACTCGACGGCCGCTAATTCACCCCTCCACTTT. Translation: CASSYSTAANSPLHF.

This clone was seen a few times. The chain couples TRBV29-1 to TRBJ2-5; possible D gene TRBD2, 5 bases. Per the germline V gene, CDR1 is SQVTM and CDR2 is ANQGSEA. V was cut by 8 bases and J by 7 bases, with 14 bases left in between. The CDR3 has 11 residues. This CDR3 is CSFWETGTQYF. CDR3 DNA sequence: TGCAGCTTCTGGGAGACGGGGACCCAGTACTTC.

This chain uses TRBV11-2 with TRBJ2-3; possibly TRBD2 for D (7 bases). Trimming shortened V by 1 base and J by 0 bases, and 11 bases separated the two germline ends. Germline V gene data show CDR1 as SGHAT and CDR2 as FQNNGV. The length of the CDR3 is 16 residues. As DNA, the CDR3 is TGTGCCAGCAGCTTAGGGCGGGGGCTTAGCACAGATACGCAGTATTTT. This encodes CASSLGRGLSTDTQYF.

This clone was observed a single time. This chain uses TRBV4-1 with TRBJ2-3; perhaps TRBD1 as D (5 bases). Germline lookup yields CDR1 MGHRA and CDR2 YSYEKL. V gave up 1 base and J gave up 6 bases, with 14 bases separating them. This CDR3 region has 15 residues. The chain's CDR3 is CASSQVKLAGDTQYF. The CDR3 bases are TGCGCCAGCAGCCAAGTAAAATTAGCAGGGGATACGCAGTATTTT.

The chain couples TRBV30 to TRBJ1-3; a possible D gene is TRBD1 (5 bases). Germline V gene data show CDR1 as GTSNPN and CDR2 as SVGIG (reference sequence). The CDR3 is made up of 14 amino acids. V shed 5 bases and J shed 2 bases, with 13 bases lying between them. In DNA form, the CDR3 reads TGTGCCTGGTCTAGGGGATGGACTGGAAACACCATATATTTT. This translates into CAWSRGWTGNTIYF.